The 18 T cell receptor beta chains in this list originate from one sample, sequenced in a study of cytomegalovirus exposure and HLA in healthy donors. PCR involved 60 Vbeta and 13 Jbeta primers. The table came from immunoSEQ multiplex PCR; TCRdb's copy has only in-frame clones and leaves some out. In the table there are 95,000 to 100,000 clones, about 80% of which are singletons. The specimen was PBMCs. The receptor source for this set is a man aged 35-49 years in good health and CMV-seronegative.

Written as DNA, the CDR3 is TGTGCCAGCTCACCACTCTTGAGGGGAGGCACCGGGGAGCTGTTTTTT. Amino acids: CASSPLLRGGTGELFF. This chain joins TRBV18 and TRBJ2-2, with D perhaps TRBD2 (6 bases). V was shortened by 1 base and J by 4 bases, with 13 bases between the two germline ends. The CDR3 runs to 16 residues. The germline V gene encodes CDR1 KGHSH and CDR2 LQKENI.

The CDR3 here is CASSLSIGGVSEQFF. The CDR3 nucleotides read TGTGCCAGCAGCTTAAGTATTGGAGGGGTCAGTGAGCAGTTCTTC. The V and J genes are TRBV11-2 and TRBJ2-1, with D possibly TRBD2 on 6 matching bases. V lost 2 bases and J 9 bases, leaving 17 bases between the germline ends. CDR1 and CDR2 (germline): SGHAT, FQNNGV. The CDR3 loop spans 15 amino acids.

This clone came up a few times. V and J are TRBV5-1 and TRBJ1-1; 8 positions match TRBD1. Germline V gene sequence: CDR1 SGHRS, CDR2 YFSETQ. This CDR3 comprises 13 residues. After removal of 4 bases from V and 3 bases from J, the junction contained 2 bases not matched to a gene. The CDR3 here is CASSQDRDTEAFF. As DNA, the CDR3 is TGCGCCAGCAGCCAGGACAGGGACACTGAAGCTTTCTTT.

This clone was found once. The chain employs TRBV5-8 and TRBJ2-1, with D perhaps TRBD2 (6 bases). Germline values: CDR1 SGHTS, CDR2 YDEGEE. The CDR3 spans 12 residues. V lost 3 bases, J lost 15 bases, and 16 bases lay in between. CDR3 sequence reads: CASSSPPWGGFF. In nucleotides, the CDR3 is TGTGCCAGCAGCTCCCCCCCTTGGGGAGGGTTCTTC. Supplemented by reference TRBV5-8 and TRBJ2-1, the full variable domain reads EAGVTQSPTHLIKTRGQQATLRCSPISGHTSVYWYQQALGLGLQFLLWYDEGEERNRGNFPPRFSGRQFPNYSSELNVNALELEDSALYLCASSSPPWGGFFGPGTRLTVL.

The chain uses TRBV19 and TRBJ2-3; 7 positions agree with TRBD2. V gave up 11 bases and J gave up 6 bases; unmatched junction bases: 17. The CDR3 contains 15 residues. In germline, CDR1 is LNHDA, CDR2 SQIVND (reference sequence). The CDR3 nucleotides are TGTGCCTCGAGGGAGGGCAGAAGGAGTATGGATACGCAGTATTTT. This sequence encodes CASREGRRSMDTQYF.

The J gene is TRBJ2-6, the V gene TRBV6-1; D remains ambiguous. The V and J ends lost 0 bases and 2 bases respectively, with 5 bases between them. The germline gives CDR1 MNHNS, CDR2 SASEGT. The CDR3 length is 15 residues. The CDR3 sequence: CASSEASAGANVLTF. The CDR3 DNA reads TGTGCCAGCAGTGAAGCAAGCGCTGGGGCCAACGTCCTGACTTTC.

The chain couples TRBV29-1 to TRBJ2-5; 10 positions agree with TRBD1. The CDR3 covers 14 residues. J was trimmed by 6 bases and V by 7 bases; bases with no gene match: 11. Germline CDR1 and CDR2: SQVTM and ANQGSEA. The CDR3 region is CSAADRTGGKTQYF. CDR3 DNA sequence: TGCAGCGCTGCGGATAGGACAGGGGGAAAGACCCAGTACTTC.

The gene calls are TRBV10-3 and TRBJ2-2, with 9 nucleotides matching TRBD1. V lost 10 bases, J lost 5 bases, and 2 bases stayed unmatched. Germline V CDR1 and CDR2: ENHRY, SYGVKD. The CDR3 is 12 residues long. The chain's CDR3 is CATGTGTGELFF. The CDR3 nucleotides are TGTGCCACCGGGACAGGGACCGGGGAGCTGTTTTTT.

The chain links TRBV16 to TRBJ2-7; 12 bases map to TRBD1. Germline values: CDR1 KGHSY, CDR2 FQNENV. CDR3 size: 12 residues. CDR3 DNA: TGTGCCAGCAGTCCCGGGACAGGGGGCTTGAACGTC. This codes for CASSPGTGGLNV.

The genes are TRBV6-5 and TRBJ1-6; tentatively, D is TRBD1 (5 bases). V lost 2 bases and J lost 9, with 8 bases in between. The CDR3 is 13 amino acids. The germline V gene encodes CDR1 MNHEY and CDR2 SVGAGI. CDR3 protein: CASSYDDSSPLHF. The CDR3 nucleotides are TGTGCCAGCAGTTACGACGACAGTTCACCCCTCCACTTT.

The chain couples TRBV7-8 to TRBJ1-2, with no clear D. Germline V gene sequence: CDR1 SGHVS, CDR2 FQNEAQ. V was trimmed by 5 bases and J by 2 bases, leaving 9 bases between them. The CDR3 loop spans 13 amino acids. In DNA form, the CDR3 reads TGTGCCAGCAGCCACGACACCAACTATGGCTACACCTTC. Amino acids: CASSHDTNYGYTF.

This clone is a singleton in its sample. V usage is TRBV6-6 and J usage is TRBJ2-5, with TRBD2 matching over 12 bases. The CDR3 covers 16 residues. Losses at the gene ends were 2 bases for V and 0 bases for J; bases not matched to a gene: 1. Germline V gives CDR1 MNHNY, CDR2 SVGAGI (reference sequence). This CDR3 is CASSYRLAGDQETQYF. The CDR3 region has the DNA TGTGCCAGCAGTTACCGACTAGCGGGGGACCAAGAGACCCAGTACTTC.

The V and J genes are TRBV7-2 and TRBJ1-2, with D possibly matching TRBD1 (5 bases). The CDR3 covers 16 residues. V was clipped by 0 bases and J by 5 bases, with 16 bases between them. Per germline, CDR1 SGHTA and CDR2 FQGNSA. The CDR3, as DNA: TGTGCCAGCAGCTTAGCGCCGCCTAGGGGTGGGTATGGCTACACCTTC. It yields the protein CASSLAPPRGGYGYTF.

A few counts support this clone. The chain carries TRBV6-5 and TRBJ2-3; 7 bases fit TRBD1. Germline V lookup: CDR1 MNHEY, CDR2 SVGAGI. V shed 4 bases, J shed 3 bases, and the junction held 7 bases outside the gene matches. This CDR3 comprises 15 residues. The CDR3 nucleotides read TGTGCCAGCAGTTTAAGACAGGGTGGAACAGATACGCAGTATTTT. This gives the protein CASSLRQGGTDTQYF.

The V gene is TRBV7-8, the J gene TRBJ1-3, with 7 bases that match TRBD1. Germline V gene lookup returns CDR1 SGHVS and CDR2 FQNEAQ. Germline trimming cut 5 bases from V and 7 bases from J; bases unmatched to any gene: 11. The CDR3 sequence is 15 residues long. The DNA of the CDR3 is TGTGCCAGCAGCCCCCGACAGGGTATTGATAACACCATATATTTT. Translated: CASSPRQGIDNTIYF.

This chain connects TRBV5-1 to TRBJ2-7; 8 positions match TRBD1. The CDR3 extends over 13 amino acids. Per germline, CDR1 SGHRS and CDR2 YFSETQ. V was pared by 4 bases and J by 6 bases, with 6 bases of the junction left unmatched. The CDR3 DNA sequence: TGCGCCAGCAGCCCGGTGGGACAGGCCGAGCAGTACGTC. It yields the protein CASSPVGQAEQYV.

The chain carries TRBV12-2 and TRBJ1-4; TRBD1, the D gene given by the table, was not confirmed from the DNA. TRBV12-2 is described as a pseudogene. CDR3 length equals 15 residues. CDR3: CASPDEGVPNEKLFF. The CDR3 region has the DNA TGTGCAAGTCCCGATGAGGGGGTACCTAATGAAAAACTGTTTTTT.

The CDR3 is CASSVPTGLAGQETQYF. CDR3 DNA: TGTGCCAGCAGCGTCCCAACGGGGCTAGCGGGGCAAGAGACCCAGTACTTC. The rearrangement uses TRBV9 and TRBJ2-5, with 9 nucleotides matching TRBD2. Trimming took 2 bases from V and 2 from J; bases not matched to a gene: 10. The length of the CDR3 is 17 residues. Germline values: CDR1 SGDLS, CDR2 YYNGEE.